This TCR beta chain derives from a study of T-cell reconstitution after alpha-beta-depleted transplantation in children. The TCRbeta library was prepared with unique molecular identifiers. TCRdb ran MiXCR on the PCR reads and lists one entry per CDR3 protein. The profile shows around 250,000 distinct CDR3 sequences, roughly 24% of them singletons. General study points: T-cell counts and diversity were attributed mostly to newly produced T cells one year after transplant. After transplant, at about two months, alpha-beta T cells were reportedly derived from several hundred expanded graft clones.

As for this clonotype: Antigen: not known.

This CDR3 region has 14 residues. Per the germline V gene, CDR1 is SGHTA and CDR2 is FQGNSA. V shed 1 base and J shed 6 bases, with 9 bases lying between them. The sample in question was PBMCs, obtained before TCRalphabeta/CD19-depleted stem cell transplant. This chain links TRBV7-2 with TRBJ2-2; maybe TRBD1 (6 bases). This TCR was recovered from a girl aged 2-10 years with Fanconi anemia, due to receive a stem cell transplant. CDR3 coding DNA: TGTGCCAGCAGCTTAGTCAGGGGTCCCGGGGAGCTGTTTTTT. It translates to CASSLVRGPGELFF.